The clone carrying this TCR beta chain was seen a single time. These data originate in a study of T cell clones after liver transplantation. Study in general: Subjects received no induction therapy and standard immunosuppression until randomization at 12-24 months post-transplant. At least one year of complete immunosuppression withdrawal without enzymes over twice normal defined tolerance. Samples came pre-transplant, pre-randomization before withdrawal, and post-randomization after withdrawal ended.

The repertoire was sequenced with immunoSEQ multiplex PCR; TCRdb's copy has only in-frame clones and lacks some. The sample has 9,000 to 10,000 clones; almost 80% are singletons. The starting material was CD8+ T cells from blood, obtained before liver transplant. The sequence derives from a human donor who received a liver transplant.

The CDR3 DNA is TGTGCCAGCAGTTCAGGGACCAGCGGCTACGAGCAGTACTTC. It yields the protein CASSSGTSGYEQYF. The V and J genes are TRBV9 and TRBJ2-7, with D tentatively TRBD1 or TRBD2 (5 bases each). The germline V and J ends were trimmed by 5 bases and 3 bases, with 15 bases remaining between them. From germline, CDR1 is SGDLS and CDR2 YYNGEE. CDR3 size: 14 residues.